The clone carrying this T cell receptor beta chain was counted at least ten times. Its cognate antigen is unknown. The data are from a study of T-cell reconstitution after alpha-beta-depleted transplantation in children. Broader study findings: By one year post-transplant, T-cell counts and diversity largely arose from T cells that were newly produced.

Unique molecular identifiers were incorporated into the prepared TCRbeta library. Each CDR3 protein is one row after TCRdb ran MiXCR on the PCR reads. Counted here are some 120,000 distinct CDR3 sequences, more than 20% occurring once; the ten biggest clones make up 8% to 11%. Per the germline V gene, CDR1 is SGHVS and CDR2 is FQNEAQ. The CDR3 runs 13 residues. V was cut by 6 bases and J by 4 bases, with 10 bases left in between. The TCR comes from a male patient aged 2-15 years who had a stem cell transplant for chronic granulomatous disease, so the T cells may come from the graft donor. Sequenced here: PBMCs, mostly from graft donor cells, sampled 180 days after TCRalphabeta/CD19-depleted stem cell transplant. The V and J genes are TRBV7-8 and TRBJ2-1; D perhaps matches TRBD1 (6 bases). CDR3 sequence reads: CASSNGQYNEQFF. The CDR3 DNA follows: TGTGCCAGCAGTAACGGACAGTACAATGAGCAGTTCTTC. Supplemented by reference TRBV7-8 and TRBJ2-1, the full variable domain reads GAGVSQSPRYKVAKRGQDVALRCDPISGHVSLFWYQQALGQGPEFLTYFQNEAQLDKSGLPSDRFFAERPEGSVSTLKIQRTQQEDSAVYLCASSNGQYNEQFFGPGTRLTVL.